The rows below give T cell receptor beta chains drawn from one sample of a study of PD-L1 blockade in urothelial cancer. The method was immunoSEQ multiplex PCR; TCRdb's version includes in-frame clones alone and lacks a portion of them. The table records some 120,000 clones, approximately 90% of them present only once. Here the sequenced sample was PBMCs, taken around atezolizumab (anti-PD-L1) treatment. Receptors were obtained from a man aged 55-75 years with urothelial cancer. CDR3s include the opening cysteine and the closing phenylalanine or tryptophan.

TRBJ2-5 TRBV2 16 CASSASGLAGEETQYF
TRBJ1-2 TRBV5-6 14 CASSLALTVYGYTF
TRBJ1-5 TRBV7-9 17 CASSLAGTANSNQPQHF
TRBJ1-1 TRBV29-1 12 CSVNTGLVEAFF
TRBJ2-7 TRBV7-3 16 CASSLSSAVGSYEQYF
TRBJ2-1 TRBV19 12 CASSTTGTEQFF
TRBJ1-2 TRBV7-9 15 CASSQRQGESYRYTF
TRBJ2-7 TRBV30 15 CAWMKVDRSSYEQYF
TRBJ2-3 TRBV6-4 15 CASSDGGASTDTQYF
TRBJ1-6 TRBV5-1 14 CASSLGGPNSPLHF
TRBJ2-7 TRBV6-1 15 CASSDGTSDAYEQYF
TRBJ2-2 TRBV5-1 15 CASTPAGGPTGELFF
TRBJ2-1 TRBV5-1 16 CASSLAQGTGINEQFF
TRBJ1-2 TRBV19 14 CASSIAGSNYGYTF
TRBJ1-2 TRBV7-2 14 CASSLSSYNYGYTF
TRBJ2-1 TRBV4-2 15 CASSQDRGSYNEQFF
TRBJ2-2 TRBV27 15 CASSLIGPNTGELFF
TRBJ2-5 TRBV18 16 CASSRNLQGAGETQYF
TRBJ1-3 TRBV19 15 CASSVAGHSGNTIYF
TRBJ2-7 TRBV4-2 19 CASSQGLAGGPRKVSEQYF
TRBJ2-7 TRBV14 12 CASSQAGHEQYF
TRBJ1-1 TRBV4-3 16 CASSQGTSLSGTEAFF
TRBJ1-6 TRBV21-1 18 CASSKWDRGLSYNSPLHF
TRBJ2-1 TRBV9 13 CASSSRRENEQFF
TRBJ1-2 TRBV5-6 15 CASSPPLWANYGYTF
TRBJ2-7 TRBV15 13 CATSRDYAYEQYF